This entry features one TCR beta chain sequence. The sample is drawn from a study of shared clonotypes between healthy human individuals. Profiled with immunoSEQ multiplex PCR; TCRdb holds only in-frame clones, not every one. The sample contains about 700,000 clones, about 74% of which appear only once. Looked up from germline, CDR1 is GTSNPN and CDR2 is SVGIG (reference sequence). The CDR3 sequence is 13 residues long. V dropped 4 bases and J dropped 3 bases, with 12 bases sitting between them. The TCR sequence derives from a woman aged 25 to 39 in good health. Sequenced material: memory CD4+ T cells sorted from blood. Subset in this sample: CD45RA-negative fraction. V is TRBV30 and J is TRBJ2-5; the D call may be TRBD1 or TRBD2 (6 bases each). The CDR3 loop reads CAWKIGGKETQYF. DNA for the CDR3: TGTGCCTGGAAGATAGGGGGGAAAGAGACCCAGTACTTC.